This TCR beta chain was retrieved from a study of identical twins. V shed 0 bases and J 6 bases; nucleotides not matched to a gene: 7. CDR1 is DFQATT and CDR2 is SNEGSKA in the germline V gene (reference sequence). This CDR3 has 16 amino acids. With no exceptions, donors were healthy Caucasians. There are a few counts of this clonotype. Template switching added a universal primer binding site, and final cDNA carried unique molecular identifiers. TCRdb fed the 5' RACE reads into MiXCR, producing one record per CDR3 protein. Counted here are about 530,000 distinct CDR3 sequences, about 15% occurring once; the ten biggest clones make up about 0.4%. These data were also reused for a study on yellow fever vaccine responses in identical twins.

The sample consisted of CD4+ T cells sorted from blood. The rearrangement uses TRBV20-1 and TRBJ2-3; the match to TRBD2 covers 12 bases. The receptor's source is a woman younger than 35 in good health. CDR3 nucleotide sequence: TGCAGTGCTAGAGATTGGGCTAGCGGGAGGGGCGATACGCAGTATTTT. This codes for CSARDWASGRGDTQYF.